This TCR beta chain was captured in a study of control samples from healthy donors and cancer patients. Between the trimmed V and J ends, which lost 4 bases and 7 bases, there was a span of 16 bases. The germline CDR1 and CDR2 sequences are SEHNR and FQNEAQ (reference sequence). The CDR3 contains 15 residues. Sequencing used immunoSEQ multiplex PCR; TCRdb keeps in-frame clones, though not all of them. The top ten hold around 4% of the sample, which has roughly 40,000 clones, approximately 90% seen once. Sequenced sample: blood. This TCR was recovered from a woman in her forties or fifties in good health. The chain couples TRBV7-9 to TRBJ1-4; a possible D gene is TRBD1 (5 bases). In nucleotides, the CDR3 is TGTGCCAGCAGCTCAACCGGGACCGGCGGTGAAAAACTGTTTTTT. Amino acid sequence: CASSSTGTGGEKLFF.